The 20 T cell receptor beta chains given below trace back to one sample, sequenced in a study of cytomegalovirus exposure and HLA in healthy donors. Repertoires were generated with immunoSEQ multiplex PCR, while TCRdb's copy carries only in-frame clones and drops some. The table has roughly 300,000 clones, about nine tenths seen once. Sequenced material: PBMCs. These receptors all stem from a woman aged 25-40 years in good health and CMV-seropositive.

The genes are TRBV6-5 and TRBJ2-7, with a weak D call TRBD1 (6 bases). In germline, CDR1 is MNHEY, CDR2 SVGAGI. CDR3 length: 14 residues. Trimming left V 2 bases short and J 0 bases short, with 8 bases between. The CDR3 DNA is TGTGCCAGCAGTTACACAGGGAGCTCCTACGAGCAGTACTTC. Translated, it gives CASSYTGSSYEQYF.

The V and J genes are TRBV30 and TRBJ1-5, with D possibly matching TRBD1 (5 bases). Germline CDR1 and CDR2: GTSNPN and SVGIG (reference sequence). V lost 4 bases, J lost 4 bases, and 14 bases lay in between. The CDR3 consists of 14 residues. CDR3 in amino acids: CAWKSGSRNQPQHF. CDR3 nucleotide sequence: TGTGCCTGGAAGTCAGGGTCCAGGAATCAGCCCCAGCATTTT.

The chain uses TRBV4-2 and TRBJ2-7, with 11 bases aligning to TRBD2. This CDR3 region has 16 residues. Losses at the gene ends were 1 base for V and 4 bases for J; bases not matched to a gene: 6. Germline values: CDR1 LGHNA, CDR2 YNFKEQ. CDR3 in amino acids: CASSQATSGISYEQYF. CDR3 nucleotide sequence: TGTGCCAGCAGCCAAGCGACTAGCGGGATATCGTACGAGCAGTACTTC.

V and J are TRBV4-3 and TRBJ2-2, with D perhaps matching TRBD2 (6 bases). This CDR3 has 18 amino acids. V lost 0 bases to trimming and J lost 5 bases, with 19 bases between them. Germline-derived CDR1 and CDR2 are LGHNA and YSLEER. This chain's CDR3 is CASSQDFAGTSLTGELFF. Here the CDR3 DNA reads TGCGCCAGCAGCCAAGATTTTGCGGGAACCTCATTGACCGGGGAGCTGTTTTTT.

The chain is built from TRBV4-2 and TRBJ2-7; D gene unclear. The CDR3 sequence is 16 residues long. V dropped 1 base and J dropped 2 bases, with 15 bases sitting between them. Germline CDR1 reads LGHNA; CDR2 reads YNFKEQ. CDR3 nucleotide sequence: TGTGCCAGCAGCCAAGGTGTCCTCGGGTTAACCTACGAGCAGTACTTC. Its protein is CASSQGVLGLTYEQYF.

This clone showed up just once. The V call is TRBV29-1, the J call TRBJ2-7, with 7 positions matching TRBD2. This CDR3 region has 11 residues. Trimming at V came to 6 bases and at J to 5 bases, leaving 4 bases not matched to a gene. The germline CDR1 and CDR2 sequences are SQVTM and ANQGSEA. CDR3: CSVRDYNEQYF. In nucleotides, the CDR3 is TGCAGCGTCCGGGACTACAACGAGCAGTACTTC.

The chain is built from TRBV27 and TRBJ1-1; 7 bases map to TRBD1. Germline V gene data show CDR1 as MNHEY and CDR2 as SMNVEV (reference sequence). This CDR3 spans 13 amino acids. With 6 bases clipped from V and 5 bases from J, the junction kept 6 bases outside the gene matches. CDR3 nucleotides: TGTGCCAGCAGCACAGGGGATCGGACTGAAGCTTTCTTT. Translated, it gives CASSTGDRTEAFF.

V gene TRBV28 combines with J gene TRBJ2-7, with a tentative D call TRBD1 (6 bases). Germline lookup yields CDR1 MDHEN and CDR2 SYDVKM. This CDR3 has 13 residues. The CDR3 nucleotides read TGTGCATCCCGACCGGACAGCTCCTACGAGCAGTACTTC. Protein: CASRPDSSYEQYF.

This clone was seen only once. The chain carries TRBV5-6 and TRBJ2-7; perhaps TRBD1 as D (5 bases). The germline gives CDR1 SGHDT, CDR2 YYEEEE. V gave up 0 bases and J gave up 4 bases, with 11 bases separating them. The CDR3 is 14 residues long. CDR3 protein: CASSLVGREYEQYF. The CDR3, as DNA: TGTGCCAGCAGCTTGGTGGGCAGGGAATACGAGCAGTACTTC.

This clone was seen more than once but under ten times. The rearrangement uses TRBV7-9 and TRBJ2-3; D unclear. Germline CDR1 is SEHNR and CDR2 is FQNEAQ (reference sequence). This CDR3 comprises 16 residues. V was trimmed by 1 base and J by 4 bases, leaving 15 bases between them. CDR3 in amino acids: CASSLVSLRYADTQYF. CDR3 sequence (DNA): TGTGCCAGCAGCTTAGTTTCCCTCCGCTATGCAGATACGCAGTATTTT. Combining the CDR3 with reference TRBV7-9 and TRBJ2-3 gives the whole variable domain DTGVSQNPRHKITKRGQNVTFRCDPISEHNRLYWYRQTLGQGPEFLTYFQNEAQLEKSRLLSDRFSAERPKGSFSTLEIQRTEQGDSAMYLCASSLVSLRYADTQYFGPGTRLTVL.

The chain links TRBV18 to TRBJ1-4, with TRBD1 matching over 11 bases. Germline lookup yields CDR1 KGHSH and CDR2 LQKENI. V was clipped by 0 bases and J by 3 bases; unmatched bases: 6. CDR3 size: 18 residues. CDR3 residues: CASSPPEGQGASNEKLFF. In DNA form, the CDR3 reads TGTGCCAGCTCACCACCGGAAGGACAGGGGGCTTCTAATGAAAAACTGTTTTTT.

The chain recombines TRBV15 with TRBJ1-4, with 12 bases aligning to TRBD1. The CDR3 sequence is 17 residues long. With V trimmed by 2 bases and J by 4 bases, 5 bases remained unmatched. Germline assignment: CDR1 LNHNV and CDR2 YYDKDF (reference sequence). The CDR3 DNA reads TGTGCCACCAGCAGATGGGGACAGGGGGCGCTTAATGAAAAACTGTTTTTT. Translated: CATSRWGQGALNEKLFF.

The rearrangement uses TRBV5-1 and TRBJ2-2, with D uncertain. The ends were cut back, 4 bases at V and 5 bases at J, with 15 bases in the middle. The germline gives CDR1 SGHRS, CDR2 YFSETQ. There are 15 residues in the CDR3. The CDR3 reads CASSLAGMGTGELFF. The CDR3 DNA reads TGCGCCAGCAGCCTCGCCGGAATGGGGACCGGGGAGCTGTTTTTT.

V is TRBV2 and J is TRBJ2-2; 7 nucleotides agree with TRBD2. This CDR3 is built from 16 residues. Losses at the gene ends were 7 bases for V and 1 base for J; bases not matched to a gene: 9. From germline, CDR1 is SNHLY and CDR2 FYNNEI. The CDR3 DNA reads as TGTGCCAGCAACAAAGGGCTAGCGGAGAACACCGGGGAGCTGTTTTTT. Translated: CASNKGLAENTGELFF.

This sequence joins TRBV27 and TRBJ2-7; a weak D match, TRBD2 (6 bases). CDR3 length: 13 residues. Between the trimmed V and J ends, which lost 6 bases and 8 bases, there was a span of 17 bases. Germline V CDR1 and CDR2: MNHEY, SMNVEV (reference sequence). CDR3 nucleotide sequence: TGTGCCAGCAGCTCCTCGAGAGGGAGGAAGCAGTACTTC. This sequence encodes CASSSSRGRKQYF.

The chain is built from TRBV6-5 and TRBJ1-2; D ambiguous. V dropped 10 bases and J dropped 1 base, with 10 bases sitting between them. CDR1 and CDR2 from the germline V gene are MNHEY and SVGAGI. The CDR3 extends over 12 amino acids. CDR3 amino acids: CANNRNNYGYTF. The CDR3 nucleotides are TGTGCCAACAATCGGAATAACTATGGCTACACCTTC.

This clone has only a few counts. The DNA of the CDR3 is TGTGCCAGCACCACTGATCAGGGGGCATCCCGGGACAGGGACTACGAGCAGTACTTC. This encodes CASTTDQGASRDRDYEQYF. The chain links TRBV28 to TRBJ2-7; 9 positions agree with TRBD1. In germline, CDR1 is MDHEN, CDR2 SYDVKM. J gave up 3 bases and V 7 bases, and 22 bases lay outside the gene matches. CDR3 size: 19 residues.

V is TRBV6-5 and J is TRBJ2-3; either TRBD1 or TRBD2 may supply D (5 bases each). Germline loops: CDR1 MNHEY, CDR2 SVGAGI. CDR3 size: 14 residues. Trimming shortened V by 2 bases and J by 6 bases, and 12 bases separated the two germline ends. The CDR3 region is CASSYEGTVDTQYF. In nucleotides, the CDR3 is TGTGCCAGCAGTTACGAAGGGACGGTGGATACGCAGTATTTT.

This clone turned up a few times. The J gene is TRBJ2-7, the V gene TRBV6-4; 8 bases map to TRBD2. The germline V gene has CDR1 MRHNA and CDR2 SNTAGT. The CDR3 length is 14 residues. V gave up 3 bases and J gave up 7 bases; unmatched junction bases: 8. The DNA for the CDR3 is TGTGCCAGCAGTGAGGGTAGCGGGACGGGGGAGCAGTACTTC. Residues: CASSEGSGTGEQYF.

CDR3 DNA sequence: TGTGCCAGCAGCTTAGTACCGGGCGGACAGGGACGTCGTGAAAAACTGTTTTTT. This codes for CASSLVPGGQGRREKLFF. The V call is TRBV7-9, the J call TRBJ1-4; 8 bases fit TRBD1. CDR3 length: 18 amino acids. Trimming removed 1 base from V and 7 bases from J; junction bases left unmatched: 14. Germline-derived CDR1 and CDR2 are SEHNR and FQNEAQ (reference sequence). The complete variable domain, with remaining parts taken from reference TRBV7-9 and TRBJ1-4, reads DTGVSQNPRHKITKRGQNVTFRCDPISEHNRLYWYRQTLGQGPEFLTYFQNEAQLEKSRLLSDRFSAERPKGSFSTLEIQRTEQGDSAMYLCASSLVPGGQGRREKLFFGSGTQLSVL.